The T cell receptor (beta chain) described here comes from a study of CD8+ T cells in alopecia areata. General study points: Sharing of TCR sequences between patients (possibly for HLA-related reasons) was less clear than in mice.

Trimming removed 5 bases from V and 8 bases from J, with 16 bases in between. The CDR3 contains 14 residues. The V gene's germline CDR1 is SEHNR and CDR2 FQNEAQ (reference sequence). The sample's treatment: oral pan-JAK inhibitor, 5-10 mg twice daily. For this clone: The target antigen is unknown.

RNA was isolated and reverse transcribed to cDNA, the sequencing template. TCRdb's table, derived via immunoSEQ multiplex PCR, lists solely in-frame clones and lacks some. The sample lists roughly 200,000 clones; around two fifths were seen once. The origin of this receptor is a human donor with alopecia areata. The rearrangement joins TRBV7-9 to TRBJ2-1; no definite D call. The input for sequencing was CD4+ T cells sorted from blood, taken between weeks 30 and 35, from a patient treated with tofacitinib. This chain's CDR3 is CASSAVTVGDEQFF. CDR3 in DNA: TGTGCCAGCAGCGCAGTCACAGTTGGAGATGAGCAGTTCTTC.